This T cell receptor beta chain derives from a study of blood T cell repertoires in COVID-19. In the study overall: Donors in the United States, Italy and Spain gave samples during acute or convalescent COVID-19.

The CDR3 sequence is 13 residues long. V shed 5 bases, J shed 7 bases, and the junction held 6 bases outside the gene matches. Libraries were prepared by immunoSEQ multiplex PCR; TCRdb keeps only in-frame clonotypes and omits some of them. The sample has some 150,000 clones, roughly four fifths seen once. Specimen: peripheral blood. The TCR was taken from a woman older than 75 with active or convalescent COVID-19. J is TRBJ1-2 and V is TRBV12-3 or TRBV12-4, with 8 nucleotides matching TRBD1. The CDR3 here is CASSKTGVAGYTF. CDR3 DNA: TGTGCCAGCAGTAAGACAGGGGTGGCTGGCTACACCTTC.